The next 20 T cell receptor beta chains were all read from a single sample in a study of T cell responses to AZD1222 COVID-19 vaccine. TCRdb keeps only in-frame clones here, not all; method: immunoSEQ multiplex PCR. The table has about 140,000 clones, roughly 90% seen once. The sample was peripheral blood, taken on day 0 of AZD1222 vaccination. These receptors all stem from an adult in good health.

This chain links TRBV19 with TRBJ1-2; TRBD1 matches at 9 bases. The CDR3 sequence is 16 residues long. V shed 7 bases, J shed 7 bases, and the junction held 16 bases outside the gene matches. CDR1 is LNHDA, CDR2 SQIVND, per germline (reference sequence). CDR3: CASTKLGPTGGSGYTF. Written as DNA, the CDR3 is TGTGCCAGTACCAAACTGGGACCGACAGGGGGGAGTGGCTACACCTTC. The full variable domain, its missing parts supplied by reference TRBV19 and TRBJ1-2, is DGGITQSPKYLFRKEGQNVTLSCEQNLNHDAMYWYRQDPGQGLRLIYYSQIVNDFQKGDIAEGYSVSREKKESFPLTVTSAQKNPTAFYLCASTKLGPTGGSGYTFGSGTRLTVV.

The chain employs TRBV7-2 and TRBJ2-3; D is possibly TRBD1 or TRBD2 (5 bases each). Trimming left V 4 bases short and J 9 bases short, with 14 bases between. CDR1 is SGHTA, CDR2 FQGNSA, per germline. This CDR3 has 13 amino acids. The CDR3 here is CASSSGRRPTQYF. CDR3 bases: TGTGCCAGCAGCTCGGGGCGCCGGCCAACGCAGTATTTT.

The rearrangement links TRBV27 to TRBJ1-5; no clear D gene. The CDR3 has 15 amino acids. CDR1 MNHEY and CDR2 SMNVEV come from the germline V gene (reference sequence). V was trimmed by 8 bases and J by 0 bases, leaving 14 bases between them. CDR3: CASRTLLNSNQPQHF. As DNA, the CDR3 is TGTGCCAGCCGGACTCTCTTAAATAGCAATCAGCCCCAGCATTTT.

CDR3 region: CASSLNSGSNQPQHF. DNA for the CDR3: TGTGCCAGCAGCTTAAATTCGGGAAGTAATCAGCCCCAGCATTTT. The chain is built from TRBV7-2 and TRBJ1-5, with D unclear. The CDR3 loop spans 15 amino acids. V shed 2 bases and J shed 4 bases, with 12 bases lying between them. Germline CDR1 SGHTA, CDR2 FQGNSA.

V usage is TRBV9 and J usage is TRBJ1-5, with 10 bases lining up with TRBD1. Germline V gene data show CDR1 as SGDLS and CDR2 as YYNGEE. V shed 6 bases and J 6 bases; nucleotides not matched to a gene: 9. The CDR3 runs to 15 residues. Here the CDR3 reads CASNPGTGVGQPQHF. The CDR3 DNA reads as TGTGCCAGCAACCCCGGGACAGGGGTCGGTCAGCCCCAGCATTTT.

This clone has only one observation. Germline is not matched at one junction end, which may reflect a read error. The chain uses TRBV14 and TRBJ2-1, with D possibly matching TRBD1 (6 bases). This CDR3 spans 13 amino acids. CDR1 and CDR2 from the germline V gene are SGHDN and FVKESK. The chain's CDR3 is CASSQDLGAGRVF. The CDR3 bases are TGTGCCAGCAGCCAAGATCTGGGGGCCGGGCGGGTCTTC.

V is TRBV5-1 and J is TRBJ2-7; the D gene is possibly TRBD1 (6 bases). This CDR3 region has 14 residues. Germline loops: CDR1 SGHRS, CDR2 YFSETQ. Trimming took off 1 base at V and 4 bases at J, with 12 bases between the two ends. Here the CDR3 DNA reads TGCGCCAGCAGCTTGCTCAGGGGCGGGTACGAGCAGTACTTC. As protein: CASSLLRGGYEQYF.

This chain links TRBV24-1 with TRBJ2-3, with D hard to call. V dropped 0 bases and J dropped 4 bases, with 7 bases sitting between them. The V gene's germline CDR1 is KGHDR and CDR2 SFDVKD. The CDR3 is made up of 14 amino acids. The CDR3 region is CATSDLQSPDTQYF. Written as DNA, the CDR3 is TGTGCCACCAGTGATTTGCAATCTCCAGATACGCAGTATTTT.

This chain uses TRBV28 with TRBJ1-6; D is perhaps TRBD1 (5 bases). With 5 bases removed from V and 6 bases from J, the gap between germline ends came to 11 bases. From germline, CDR1 is MDHEN and CDR2 SYDVKM. This CDR3 comprises 14 residues. The CDR3 nucleotides are TGTGCCAGCAGTCTGGACACGAGTAATTCACCCCTCCACTTT. This gives the protein CASSLDTSNSPLHF. The variable domain in full, with the rest retrieved from reference TRBV28 and TRBJ1-6, is DVKVTQSSRYLVKRTGEKVFLECVQDMDHENMFWYRQDPGLGLRLIYFSYDVKMKEKGDIPEGYSVSREKKERFSLILESASTNQTSMYLCASSLDTSNSPLHFGNGTRLTVT.

CDR3 nucleotide sequence: TGCGCCAGCAGCCAAGATCTGATTCAGCCCCAGCATTTT. It codes for CASSQDLIQPQHF. The chain joins TRBV4-3 to TRBJ1-5; no reliable D call. Germline CDR1 and CDR2: LGHNA and YSLEER. V lost 0 bases, J lost 6 bases, and 6 bases lay in between. This CDR3 is built from 13 residues.

The chain joins TRBV4-2 to TRBJ2-2, with 11 bases matching TRBD2. Germline V lookup: CDR1 LGHNA, CDR2 YNFKEQ. This CDR3 contains 16 residues. J gave up 2 bases and V 3 bases, and 2 bases lay outside the gene matches. CDR3 DNA: TGTGCCAGCAGCCAGGGACTAGCGGTAAACACCGGGGAGCTGTTTTTT. Translated: CASSQGLAVNTGELFF.

The table lists this clone with a count of one. The gene calls are TRBV29-1 and TRBJ1-5; a weak D match, TRBD1 (5 bases). The V gene lost 5 bases and the J gene lost 3 bases, with 8 bases spanning the gap. Germline-derived CDR1 and CDR2 are SQVTM and ANQGSEA. The CDR3 runs to 12 residues. This chain's CDR3 is CSVLGDNQPQHF. The CDR3 DNA is TGCAGCGTTCTAGGGGACAATCAGCCCCAGCATTTT.

This chain joins TRBV7-8 and TRBJ1-2, with TRBD1 identical over 10 bases. The CDR3 runs 14 residues. Germline lookup yields CDR1 SGHVS and CDR2 FQNEAQ. The V gene end was trimmed by 4 bases and the J gene end by 6 bases; junction bases not matched to a gene: 5. DNA for the CDR3: TGTGCCAGCAGCTGGGACAGGGGACGGCATGGCTACACCTTC. Encoded protein: CASSWDRGRHGYTF. The full variable domain, in which reference TRBV7-8 and TRBJ1-2 provide the parts outside the CDR3, is GAGVSQSPRYKVAKRGQDVALRCDPISGHVSLFWYQQALGQGPEFLTYFQNEAQLDKSGLPSDRFFAERPEGSVSTLKIQRTQQEDSAVYLCASSWDRGRHGYTFGSGTRLTVV.

In its sample, this clone was seen a few times. V is TRBV15 and J is TRBJ2-1; 7 nucleotides agree with TRBD1. V lost 6 bases, J lost 3 bases, and 2 bases stayed unmatched. CDR3 length equals 13 residues. CDR1 and CDR2 from the germline V gene are LNHNV and YYDKDF (reference sequence). CDR3 loop: CATRAGGYNEQFF. The CDR3 nucleotides read TGTGCCACCAGGGCAGGGGGCTACAATGAGCAGTTCTTC.

The chain employs TRBV12-5 and TRBJ2-6; no clear D. The germline V gene encodes CDR1 LGHNT and CDR2 FRNRAP. There are 16 residues in the CDR3. V was cut by 2 bases and J by 0 bases, with 8 bases left in between. The CDR3 reads CASGLRASSGANVLTF. The DNA of the CDR3 is TGTGCTAGTGGTTTGAGGGCCAGCTCTGGGGCCAACGTCCTGACTTTC.

The genes are TRBV27 and TRBJ1-6, with TRBD1 matching over 7 bases. With 7 bases clipped from V and 0 bases from J, the junction kept 6 bases outside the gene matches. The CDR3 has 16 amino acids. The germline V gene has CDR1 MNHEY and CDR2 SMNVEV (reference sequence). The CDR3 protein is CASTLQGSSYNSPLHF. Here the CDR3 DNA reads TGTGCCAGCACCTTACAGGGGAGCTCCTATAATTCACCCCTCCACTTT.

The chain links TRBV5-4 to TRBJ2-1; 8 bases are a match to TRBD1. V lost 0 bases to trimming and J lost 8 bases; unmatched junction nucleotides: 7. There are 15 residues in the CDR3. Germline V CDR1 and CDR2: SGHNT, YYREEE (reference sequence). The CDR3 bases are TGTGCCAGCAGCTTGGGGGGACAGGTATTACATGAGCAGTTCTTC. The encoded protein is CASSLGGQVLHEQFF.

The genes are TRBV3-1 (or the pseudogene TRBV3-2) and TRBJ2-1, with unresolved D. The CDR3 is 12 amino acids. The germline CDR1 and CDR2 sequences are LGHDT and YNNKEL (reference sequence). Trimming left V 0 bases short and J 7 bases short, with 4 bases between. The CDR3 region has the DNA TGTGCCAGCAGCCAAGATCGAAATGAGCAGTTCTTC. Its translation: CASSQDRNEQFF.

The gene calls are TRBV5-6 and TRBJ2-2; 11 bases fit TRBD2. Trimming took 5 bases from V and 2 from J; bases not matched to a gene: 5. The CDR3 is made up of 16 amino acids. The germline CDR1 and CDR2 sequences are SGHDT and YYEEEE. CDR3 nucleotide sequence: TGTGCCAGCAGTATTAGCGGGAGGGGAAACACCGGGGAGCTGTTTTTT. It translates to CASSISGRGNTGELFF.

This clone came up a few times. The chain uses TRBV5-1 and TRBJ2-7; possibly TRBD1 for D (5 bases). Trimming left V 0 bases short and J 3 bases short, with 16 bases between. The germline V gene encodes CDR1 SGHRS and CDR2 YFSETQ. This CDR3 comprises 16 residues. The CDR3 spells CASSLVGALNIYEQYF. The CDR3 nucleotides read TGCGCCAGCAGCTTGGTAGGGGCGCTGAATATCTACGAGCAGTACTTC.